The present T cell receptor beta chain was sequenced within a study of cytomegalovirus exposure and HLA in healthy donors. General study findings and limits: The likely explanation for a cluster of highly shared sequence variants was sequencing artifact. High specificity and sensitivity for cytomegalovirus status were reported for the classifier. Later analysis placed DRB1 highest and HLA-C lowest in TCR association rates, which differed by HLA locus.

Trimming removed 4 bases from V and 6 bases from J; junction bases left unmatched: 4. Looked up from germline, CDR1 is SGHDN and CDR2 is FVKESK. This CDR3 is 14 amino acids long. Points on this clone: Its antigen is not known.

60 Vbeta and 13 Jbeta primers were used in PCR. Repertoires were generated with immunoSEQ multiplex PCR, while TCRdb's copy carries only in-frame clones and drops some. The profile shows 100,000 to 120,000 clones, over 60% of them singletons. Whereas donors were nominally healthy upon sampling, unrecorded immune exposures were probable. What was sequenced was PBMCs. This receptor was taken from a man aged 25 to 40 in good health and CMV-seropositive. The rearrangement uses TRBV14 and TRBJ1-4, with TRBD1 matching over 8 bases. The CDR3 reads CASSRTGKDEKLFF. The CDR3 nucleotides read TGTGCCAGCAGCCGGACAGGGAAAGATGAAAAACTGTTTTTT.